The 3 T cell receptor beta chains reported below all come from one sample, sequenced in a study of T cell responses to AZD1222 COVID-19 vaccine. The repertoire was sequenced with immunoSEQ multiplex PCR; TCRdb's copy has only in-frame clones and lacks some. The sample has around 76,000 clones; approximately 85% are singletons. The sequenced sample was peripheral blood, obtained on day 0 of AZD1222 vaccination. Receptors originate from an adult in good health.

The chain couples TRBV28 to TRBJ1-6; possible D gene TRBD1, 6 bases. This CDR3 spans 15 amino acids. Germline CDR1 and CDR2: MDHEN and SYDVKM. With 6 bases removed from V and 5 bases from J, the gap between germline ends came to 14 bases. DNA of the CDR3: TGTGCCAGCAGAACCGCACAGGGTAATAATTCACCCCTCCACTTT. Its protein is CASRTAQGNNSPLHF.

In DNA form, the CDR3 reads TGCAGTGCTAGTCAGGGAAACCGGGGAGGCACAGATACGCAGTATTTT. This codes for CSASQGNRGGTDTQYF. The rearrangement links TRBV20-1 to TRBJ2-3; tentatively, D is TRBD1 or TRBD2 (5 bases each). CDR3 length equals 16 residues. In germline, CDR1 is DFQATT, CDR2 SNEGSKA (reference sequence). Trimming left V 3 bases short and J 1 base short, with 17 bases between.

V is TRBV5-6 and J is TRBJ1-2; D uncertain. The CDR3 totals 15 residues. V was clipped by 4 bases and J by 4 bases, with 17 bases between them. Germline V CDR1 and CDR2: SGHDT, YYEEEE. Here the CDR3 reads CASSKSARRAYGYTF. For the CDR3, the DNA is TGTGCCAGCAGCAAATCCGCCAGGCGTGCCTATGGCTACACCTTC.